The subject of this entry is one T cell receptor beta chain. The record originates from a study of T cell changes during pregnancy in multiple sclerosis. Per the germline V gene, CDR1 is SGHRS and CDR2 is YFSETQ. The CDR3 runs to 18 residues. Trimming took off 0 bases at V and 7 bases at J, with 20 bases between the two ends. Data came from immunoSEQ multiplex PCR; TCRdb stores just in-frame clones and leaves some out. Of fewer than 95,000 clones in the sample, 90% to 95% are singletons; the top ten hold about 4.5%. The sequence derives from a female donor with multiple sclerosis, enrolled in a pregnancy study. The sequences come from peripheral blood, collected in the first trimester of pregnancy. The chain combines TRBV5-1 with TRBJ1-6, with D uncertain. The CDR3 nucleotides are TGCGCCAGCAGCTTGGTCGGCGGGCGAATACCTCACAATTCACCCCTCCACTTT. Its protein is CASSLVGGRIPHNSPLHF. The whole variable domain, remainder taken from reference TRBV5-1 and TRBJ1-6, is KAGVTQTPRYLIKTRGQQVTLSCSPISGHRSVSWYQQTPGQGLQFLFEYFSETQRNKGNFPGRFSGRQFSNSRSEMNVSTLELGDSALYLCASSLVGGRIPHNSPLHFGNGTRLTVT.